One sample yielded the 2 T cell receptor beta chains listed below, sequenced in a study of blood T cell repertoires in COVID-19. Produced via immunoSEQ multiplex PCR; TCRdb's table is partial and in-frame only. The sample lists tens of thousands of clones, 65% to 85% seen once, with 9% to 10% in the top ten. Sequenced material: peripheral blood. Receptors originate from a man aged 60 to 75 in a cohort sampled during active COVID-19.

V usage is TRBV7-8 and J usage is TRBJ2-5; the D is unclear. CDR1 and CDR2 from the germline V gene are SGHVS and FQNEAQ. This CDR3 is 12 amino acids long. V was cut by 5 bases and J by 7 bases, with 11 bases left in between. The CDR3 bases are TGTGCCAGCAGCCACCCCCCCGGGACCCAGTACTTC. Translated, it gives CASSHPPGTQYF.

This sequence joins TRBV6-2 or TRBV6-3 and TRBJ1-5; D might be TRBD1 (6 bases). The CDR3 covers 15 residues. With 4 bases removed from V and 7 bases from J, the gap between germline ends came to 17 bases. Germline-derived CDR1 and CDR2 are MNHEY and SVGEGT. CDR3 region: CASSSQGRSGQPQHF. The CDR3 nucleotides read TGTGCCAGCAGTTCACAGGGAAGGAGCGGCCAGCCCCAGCATTTT.